The 4 T cell receptor beta chains in this list originate from one sample, sequenced in a study of blood T cell repertoires in COVID-19. Sequencing used immunoSEQ multiplex PCR; TCRdb keeps in-frame clones, though not all of them. The sample shows about 320,000 clones, 90% of them seen only once. What was sequenced was PBMCs or T cells enriched from blood (not recorded which). These receptors all stem from a woman aged 25 to 39 who had been exposed to COVID-19.

V usage is TRBV4-1 and J usage is TRBJ2-3; 8 nucleotides match TRBD2. The V and J ends lost 1 base and 3 bases, in that order; junction bases with no gene match: 3. The CDR3 runs to 15 residues. CDR1 is MGHRA and CDR2 is YSYEKL in the germline V gene. CDR3 in amino acids: CASSQVAGGTDTQYF. CDR3 nucleotide sequence: TGCGCCAGCAGCCAAGTCGCGGGGGGTACAGATACGCAGTATTTT.

The rearrangement uses TRBV5-4 and TRBJ1-1; D is ambiguous. CDR3 length equals 16 residues. V lost 4 bases and J 0 bases, leaving 16 bases between the germline ends. CDR1 SGHNT and CDR2 YYREEE come from the germline V gene (reference sequence). Here the CDR3 DNA reads TGTGCCAGCAGCCCCTTTTTGGGCTACTTGAACACTGAAGCTTTCTTT. Translation: CASSPFLGYLNTEAFF. The entire variable domain, with the rest obtained from reference TRBV5-4 and TRBJ1-1, is as follows: ETGVTQSPTHLIKTRGQQVTLRCSSQSGHNTVSWYQQALGQGPQFIFQYYREEENGRGNFPPRFSGLQFPNYSSELNVNALELDDSALYLCASSPFLGYLNTEAFFGQGTRLTVV.

This rearrangement joins TRBV5-1 to TRBJ1-2; 8 bases fit TRBD1. There are 14 residues in the CDR3. Germline trimming cut 0 bases from V and 7 bases from J; bases unmatched to any gene: 5. Germline CDR1 and CDR2: SGHRS and YFSETQ. CDR3 loop: CASSLVGRGLGYTF. CDR3 sequence (DNA): TGCGCCAGCAGCTTGGTAGGCAGGGGGCTTGGCTACACCTTC.

The count of this clone is one. The rearrangement joins TRBV19 to TRBJ1-4; possibly TRBD1 for D (6 bases). Germline values: CDR1 LNHDA, CDR2 SQIVND (reference sequence). The V end lost 4 bases, the J end lost 2 bases, and 11 bases lay between the germline ends. The CDR3 is 15 residues long. Written as DNA, the CDR3 is TGTGCCAGTAGTACCCGCCAGGGGACTAATGAAAAACTGTTTTTT. Translating it yields CASSTRQGTNEKLFF.